These 30 T cell receptor beta chains share one sample of origin, sequenced in a study of regulatory T cells in long-lasting Graves disease (dated by TCRdb to the early 2020s). In the paper's terms, the time point label means: newly diagnosed GD, antithyroid drugs for less than 3 months. For both TCR sequencing and RNA sequencing, RNA was extracted from PBMCs using TRIzol. The protocol used for the library was multiplex PCR. Sequencing instrument: Illumina HiSeq 4000. CDR3 regions were amplified by Arm-PCR with iRepertoire HTBI primers to construct TCR beta libraries. TCRdb ran its own pipeline on the public reads, namely fastp trimming at Q25 and MiXCR clone calling, and kept in-frame beta chains. All rows with the same CDR3 protein become a single entry with the most common DNA and genes. The sample has about 350,000 distinct CDR3 sequences on record, roughly 16% of them singletons. The ten largest clonotypes hold 20% to 25% of the sample.

The same data also went into a second study, on T cells in Graves' hyperthyroidism and ophthalmopathy.

Source: peripheral blood mononuclear cells (PBMCs), taken at new diagnosis, from a patient treated with antithyroid drugs. The receptors here all came from a young woman with Graves disease. Donor details come from another sample of the same person, matched by shared clones.

This clonotype was found many times. The chain carries TRBV28 and TRBJ1-1; 8 positions agree with TRBD1. Germline V gives CDR1 MDHEN, CDR2 SYDVKM. The CDR3 is 16 amino acids. V lost 6 bases and J lost 2; bases outside the gene matches: 11. The CDR3 spells CASSPPTGTGNTEAFF. CDR3 in DNA: TGTGCCAGCAGCCCACCCACAGGGACAGGTAACACTGAAGCTTTCTTT. Combining the CDR3 with reference TRBV28 and TRBJ1-1 gives the whole variable domain DVKVTQSSRYLVKRTGEKVFLECVQDMDHENMFWYRQDPGLGLRLIYFSYDVKMKEKGDIPEGYSVSREKKERFSLILESASTNQTSMYLCASSPPTGTGNTEAFFGQGTRLTVV.

On this clonotype itself: A far larger clone lies a single base away; this is likely a read error. The chain uses TRBV5-6 and TRBJ1-2; D is unresolved. Germline V CDR1 and CDR2: SGHDT, YYEEEE. V gave up 1 base and J gave up 3 bases, with 4 bases separating them. This CDR3 contains 12 residues. Written as DNA, the CDR3 is TGTGCCAGCAGCTTGTGGGACTATGGCTACACCTTC. It yields the protein CASSLWDYGYTF.

Many counts were recorded for this clonotype. The chain uses TRBV20-1 and TRBJ2-3; no firm D call. The CDR3 runs 13 residues. Trimming removed 7 bases from V and 1 base from J, with 12 bases in between. Germline assignment: CDR1 DFQATT and CDR2 SNEGSKA (reference sequence). In nucleotides, the CDR3 is TGCAGTGTGTTGATTGGTGGCACAGATACGCAGTATTTT. Encoded protein: CSVLIGGTDTQYF.

Of note for this clonotype: A read error may be the cause here, since a much bigger clone is one base away. The rearrangement uses TRBV5-1 and TRBJ1-2, with 7 bases identical to TRBD1. The CDR3 length is 14 residues. CDR1 and CDR2 (germline): SGHRS, YFSETQ. This chain's CDR3 is CAISPTGEGYGYTF. In nucleotides, the CDR3 is TGCGCCATCAGCCCAACAGGGGAAGGCTATGGCTACACCTTC.

There are many counts of this clonotype. The rearrangement links TRBV6-1 to TRBJ2-1; TRBD1 matches 7 bases. This CDR3 is built from 15 residues. CDR1 and CDR2 from the germline V gene are MNHNS and SASEGT. V shed 5 bases, J shed 3 bases, and the junction held 7 bases outside the gene matches. DNA for the CDR3: TGTGCCAGCAGTCCCCACCGGGACAGCTACAATGAGCAGTTCTTC. It translates to CASSPHRDSYNEQFF.

The chain employs TRBV28 and TRBJ1-1, with D possibly being TRBD1 (5 bases). The CDR3 sequence is 11 residues long. CDR1 and CDR2 (germline): MDHEN, SYDVKM. CDR3: CVSGGAFQAFF. DNA for the CDR3: TGTGTAAGTGGCGGGGCGTTTCAAGCTTTCTTT. Full variable domain (rest looked up from reference TRBV28 and TRBJ1-1): DVKVTQSSRYLVKRTGEKVFLECVQDMDHENMFWYRQDPGLGLRLIYFSYDVKMKEKGDIPEGYSVSREKKERFSLILESASTNQTSMYLCVSGGAFQAFFGQGTRLTVV.

In the case of this clonotype: A far bigger clonotype differs at one base, so this is likely a read error. The chain joins TRBV11-1 to TRBJ2-7; D remains unclear. Germline CDR1 is SGHAT and CDR2 is FQDESV (reference sequence). Trimming removed 5 bases at V and 7 bases at J, with 15 bases between. This CDR3 is 13 amino acids long. CDR3 sequence (DNA): TGTGCCAGCAGCCACACCCCATATGGGGAGCAGTACTTC. It yields the protein CASSHTPYGEQYF.

This clonotype was seen ten or more times. This chain links TRBV18 with TRBJ2-7, with D possibly TRBD2 on 6 matching bases. Germline CDR1 KGHSH, CDR2 LQKENI. This CDR3 comprises 16 residues. V was cut by 5 bases and J by 0 bases, with 17 bases left in between. Here the CDR3 reads CASSSTSSDPSYEQYF. Written as DNA, the CDR3 is TGTGCCAGCTCAAGTACATCTAGCGACCCCTCCTACGAGCAGTACTTC.

This clonotype was seen only a few times. The rearrangement links TRBV7-3 to TRBJ2-7; tentatively, D is TRBD1 or TRBD2 (6 bases each). CDR1 and CDR2 from the germline V gene are SGHTA and FQGTGA. V lost 2 bases and J 1 base, leaving 12 bases between the germline ends. The CDR3 totals 15 residues. The CDR3 region has the DNA TGTGCCAGCAGCTTACTTGGGGGGCCGTCCTACGAGCAGTACTTC. Its protein is CASSLLGGPSYEQYF. The variable domain in full, with the rest retrieved from reference TRBV7-3 and TRBJ2-7, is GAGVSQTPSNKVTEKGKYVELRCDPISGHTALYWYRQSLGQGPEFLIYFQGTGAADDSGLPNDRFFAVRPEGSVSTLKIQRTERGDSAVYLCASSLLGGPSYEQYFGPGTRLTVT.

This clonotype occurred many times. The genes are TRBV4-1 and TRBJ1-2, with a possible D match to TRBD1 (6 bases). V shed 3 bases and J shed 6 bases, with 17 bases lying between them. The V gene's germline CDR1 is MGHRA and CDR2 YSYEKL. The CDR3 consists of 15 residues. CDR3 residues: CASSQAGWAGDGYTF. The DNA for the CDR3 is TGCGCCAGCAGCCAGGCGGGATGGGCAGGGGATGGCTACACCTTC.

This clonotype was detected many times. The chain links TRBV6-1 to TRBJ1-5; the match to TRBD1 covers 9 bases. The CDR3 sequence is 15 residues long. V dropped 6 bases and J dropped 6; count of bases not matched to a gene: 9. Germline CDR1 is MNHNS and CDR2 is SASEGT. CDR3 in DNA: TGTGCCAGCAGGAGGGGACAGGGCCCTGGTCAGCCCCAGCATTTT. This gives the protein CASRRGQGPGQPQHF.

This clonotype occurred a few times. The chain recombines TRBV3-1 with TRBJ2-1, with 10 bases lining up with TRBD2. The V and J ends lost 2 bases and 4 bases, in that order; junction bases with no gene match: 14. CDR1 is LGHDT, CDR2 YNNKEL, per germline (reference sequence). This CDR3 has 19 residues. In nucleotides, the CDR3 is TGTGCCAGCAGCCAACCGGGCCTCCAACTAGCGGGATTTTACAATGAGCAGTTCTTC. This gives the protein CASSQPGLQLAGFYNEQFF.

This clonotype was found many times. The V gene is TRBV28, the J gene TRBJ2-7, with 10 positions matching TRBD2. Germline values: CDR1 MDHEN, CDR2 SYDVKM. Trimming at V came to 3 bases and at J to 4 bases, leaving 3 bases not matched to a gene. The CDR3 totals 14 residues. The CDR3 is CASSLWTSGYEQYF. As DNA, the CDR3 is TGTGCCAGCAGTTTGTGGACTAGCGGATACGAGCAGTACTTC.

This clonotype was observed many times. The chain employs TRBV3-1 and TRBJ1-6; D not certain. The V and J ends lost 3 bases and 7 bases respectively, with 7 bases between them. This CDR3 comprises 13 residues. Germline values: CDR1 LGHDT, CDR2 YNNKEL (reference sequence). In DNA, the CDR3 is TGTGCCAGCAGCCAGCGACCGAATTCACCCCTCCACTTT. Its translation is CASSQRPNSPLHF.

With respect to this clonotype: A far larger clone is only one base removed, so a read error is likely. The chain combines TRBV3-1 with TRBJ2-3; TRBD1 matches at 8 bases. With the DNA end fitting TRBJ2-1 better, the J assignment may be wrong. The germline V gene has CDR1 LGHDT and CDR2 YNNKEL (reference sequence). This CDR3 comprises 13 residues. DNA of the CDR3: TGTGCCAGCAGCCCGACAGGGGTAAATGAGCAGTTCTTC. Translated, it gives CASSPTGVNEQFF.

This clonotype has only one observation. Possible read error: a much larger clone is one base away. The chain is built from TRBV7-2 and TRBJ1-5; unclear D gene. CDR1 SGHTA and CDR2 FQGNSA come from the germline V gene. The CDR3 length is 13 residues. The DNA of the CDR3 is TGTGCCAGCAGCTTGTGGGAGTATCAGCCCCAGCGTTTT. This codes for CASSLWEYQPQRF.

This sequence joins TRBV6-1 and TRBJ1-3; 7 bases match TRBD1. This CDR3 is built from 16 residues. The trim removed 5 bases at V and 3 bases at J, leaving 10 bases unmatched. Germline lookup yields CDR1 MNHNS and CDR2 SASEGT. CDR3 DNA: TGTGCCAGCAGTACACAGGGGTTGGGCGTTGGAAACACCATATATTTT. It encodes CASSTQGLGVGNTIYF.

Of note for this clonotype: At one end the junction does not follow the germline gene, possibly because of a read error. This rearrangement joins TRBV3-1 to TRBJ2-7; D gene unclear. Germline lookup yields CDR1 LGHDT and CDR2 YNNKEL (reference sequence). The CDR3 is 13 residues long. As DNA, the CDR3 is TGTGCCGGCAGCCAAGAGGATCCGGTAAAACAGTACTTC. It yields the protein CAGSQEDPVKQYF.

This clonotype was seen ten or more times. CDR3 sequence reads: CASSPLIEQFF. The CDR3 DNA is TGTGCCAGCAGCCCCCTTATTGAGCAGTTCTTC. The chain carries TRBV12-3 or TRBV12-4 and TRBJ2-1; D not resolved. The length of the CDR3 is 11 residues. The V end was cut by 6 bases, the J end by 9 bases, with 9 bases between.

Turning to this clonotype: This likely came from a read error, as a far larger clone is one base away. The chain combines TRBV7-2 with TRBJ2-1, with TRBD2 identical over 11 bases. Germline CDR1 SGHTA, CDR2 FQGNSA. This CDR3 region has 15 residues. CDR3 loop: CAGSAGTSGYNEQFF. For the CDR3, the DNA is TGTGCCGGCAGCGCCGGGACTAGCGGCTACAATGAGCAGTTCTTC.

This clonotype has a count of ten or more. The chain employs TRBV5-5 and TRBJ2-7, with D perhaps TRBD1 (5 bases). V lost 8 bases and J 7 bases, leaving 10 bases between the germline ends. The CDR3 has 10 amino acids. Germline V lookup: CDR1 SGHKS, CDR2 YYEKEE (reference sequence). The DNA of the CDR3 is TGTGCCAGTAGGGGTCTGGAGCAGTACTTC. Its translation: CASRGLEQYF.

This clonotype appeared many times. The chain joins TRBV10-3 to TRBJ2-7; D is possibly TRBD1 or TRBD2 (5 bases each). V was clipped by 0 bases and J by 0 bases, with 9 bases between them. The CDR3 is 15 residues long. Germline CDR1 reads ENHRY; CDR2 reads SYGVKD. The CDR3 here is CAISESGTVSYEQYF. DNA for the CDR3: TGTGCCATCAGTGAGTCAGGGACCGTCTCCTACGAGCAGTACTTC.

The chain employs TRBV28 and TRBJ1-2; the match to TRBD1 covers 7 bases. CDR1 and CDR2 from the germline V gene are MDHEN and SYDVKM. The CDR3 contains 18 residues. J lost 5 bases, V lost 3 bases, and 18 bases had no gene match. The CDR3 region is CASSFVFSRGQSLYGYTF. The CDR3 DNA reads TGTGCCAGCAGTTTTGTGTTTTCGAGGGGGCAGAGCCTTTATGGCTACACCTTC.

This clonotype was found a few times. Germline and junction disagree at one end, which may indicate a read error. The genes are TRBV2 and TRBJ1-2; D unresolved. This CDR3 has 13 residues. From germline, CDR1 is SNHLY and CDR2 FYNNEI. CDR3 DNA sequence: TGTGCCAGCAGTGGAGGTCAGAACTATGGCTACGCCTTC. Its translation: CASSGGQNYGYAF.

This clonotype was counted many times. The chain uses TRBV10-3 and TRBJ2-7; 7 nucleotides line up with TRBD1. V trimming: 0 bases; J trimming: 1 base; junction bases outside the gene matches: 6. The CDR3 is 16 residues long. Germline V CDR1 and CDR2: ENHRY, SYGVKD. This CDR3 is CAISESGTELSYEQYF. The CDR3 DNA reads TGTGCCATCAGTGAGTCAGGGACAGAACTTTCCTACGAGCAGTACTTC.

The sample holds many counts of this clonotype. The chain has TRBV6-5 and TRBJ1-2; 10 bases line up with TRBD1. V lost 2 bases, J lost 6 bases, and 9 bases stayed unmatched. Germline values: CDR1 MNHEY, CDR2 SVGAGI. The CDR3 extends over 16 amino acids. The DNA of the CDR3 is TGTGCCAGCAGTTACCATCTCGACAGGGGGCGCGATGGCTACACCTTC. This translates into CASSYHLDRGRDGYTF.

This clonotype was found many times. V is TRBV7-2 and J is TRBJ2-4; TRBD1 matches at 11 bases. Germline-derived CDR1 and CDR2 are SGHTA and FQGNSA. The CDR3 loop spans 19 amino acids. With V trimmed by 0 bases and J by 1 base, 8 bases remained unmatched. CDR3 bases: TGTGCCAGCAGCTTAGCGTGGACAGGGGGCTATGGGGCCAAAAACATTCAGTACTTC. Encoded protein: CASSLAWTGGYGAKNIQYF.

The chain recombines TRBV6-2 or TRBV6-3 with TRBJ2-1, with TRBD1 identical over 9 bases. The CDR3 runs to 17 residues. J gave up 2 bases and V 2 bases, and 7 bases lay outside the gene matches. Germline CDR1 MNHEY, CDR2 SVGEGT. Written as DNA, the CDR3 is TGTGCCAGCAGTTACCTAAAAACAGGGGGCGCCTACAATGAGCAGTTCTTC. Its protein product is CASSYLKTGGAYNEQFF.

This clonotype was recorded a few times. This sequence joins TRBV15 and TRBJ2-1; TRBD1 is a possible D gene (6 bases). Per the germline V gene, CDR1 is LNHNV and CDR2 is YYDKDF (reference sequence). V shed 3 bases and J shed 2 bases, with 17 bases lying between them. This CDR3 contains 17 residues. The CDR3 coding sequence is TGTGCCACCAGCAGTGCACAGGGAGTGGGTCCCTACAATGAGCAGTTCTTC. Protein sequence: CATSSAQGVGPYNEQFF.

The rearrangement links TRBV6-5 to TRBJ2-1; D is undetermined. The CDR3 contains 14 residues. Germline-derived CDR1 and CDR2 are MNHEY and SVGAGI. V was clipped by 2 bases and J by 12 bases, with 17 bases between them. The CDR3 sequence is CASSYLSPTFGQFF. The CDR3 coding sequence is TGTGCCAGCAGTTACCTGTCACCTACCTTTGGGCAGTTCTTC.